Below are 12 T cell receptor beta chains sequenced from a single sample in a study of T-cell memory formation after mild COVID-19. TCRdb recomputed calls from the 5' RACE reads with MiXCR, one row per CDR3 protein. The profile shows more than 450,000 distinct CDR3 sequences, over 15% of them singletons. Sequenced sample: PBMCs or a T cell subset sorted from them (not recorded which). These receptors were collected from an adult woman who had mild COVID-19 (a few samples of this study predate the infection). Cell type and time point are not known.

This chain connects TRBV20-1 to TRBJ2-3, with TRBD2 matching over 9 bases. The germline V gene has CDR1 DFQATT and CDR2 SNEGSKA (reference sequence). With 3 bases clipped from V and 5 bases from J, the junction kept 12 bases outside the gene matches. This CDR3 has 16 amino acids. CDR3 amino acids: CSARAGTSFLGDTQYF. The CDR3 DNA is TGCAGTGCTAGGGCCGGGACTAGCTTTCTTGGAGATACGCAGTATTTT.

This clonotype was seen only a few times. V usage is TRBV29-1 and J usage is TRBJ2-7; TRBD1 agrees at 7 bases. Germline CDR1 SQVTM, CDR2 ANQGSEA. The trim removed 4 bases at V and 4 bases at J, leaving 4 bases unmatched. CDR3 length: 12 residues. CDR3 region: CSVVYRGYEQYF. The DNA of the CDR3 is TGCAGCGTTGTGTACAGGGGATACGAGCAGTACTTC.

This clonotype was recorded a few times. The chain uses TRBV15 and TRBJ1-1; D perhaps matches TRBD1 (6 bases). The CDR3 runs to 14 residues. CDR1 is LNHNV and CDR2 is YYDKDF in the germline V gene (reference sequence). Trimming left V 0 bases short and J 4 bases short, with 9 bases between. The CDR3 DNA sequence: TGTGCCACCAGCAGAGAAGGGGGAGTCACTGAAGCTTTCTTT. This sequence encodes CATSREGGVTEAFF.

The genes are TRBV12-3 or TRBV12-4 and TRBJ2-1; D is perhaps TRBD1 or TRBD2 (5 bases each). Trimming left V 3 bases short and J 4 bases short, with 13 bases between. The CDR3 consists of 15 residues. CDR3 sequence (DNA): TGTGCCAGCAGTTTGGGGGACGGAGTTTACAATGAGCAGTTCTTC. Translated, it gives CASSLGDGVYNEQFF.

The rearrangement links TRBV18 to TRBJ2-1; D possibly corresponds to TRBD2 (6 bases). CDR3 size: 14 residues. The V gene lost 2 bases and the J gene lost 7 bases, with 12 bases spanning the gap. CDR1 is KGHSH, CDR2 LQKENI, per germline. CDR3 nucleotide sequence: TGTGCCAGCTCACCAGTAATCGGGAGTAATGAGCAGTTCTTC. Protein: CASSPVIGSNEQFF.

The chain carries TRBV11-3 and TRBJ2-3, with D hard to call. Germline values: CDR1 SGHNT, CDR2 YENEEA. V was clipped by 0 bases and J by 3 bases, with 10 bases between them. The CDR3 consists of 15 residues. DNA for the CDR3: TGTGCCAGCAGCTTAGAAGTCTACGTGACAGATACGCAGTATTTT. It translates to CASSLEVYVTDTQYF.

The chain uses TRBV5-1 and TRBJ2-1, with TRBD2 matching over 15 bases. V shed 4 bases, J shed 9 bases, and the junction held 26 bases outside the gene matches. Germline V gene data show CDR1 as SGHRS and CDR2 as YFSETQ. The CDR3 runs 22 residues. The CDR3 here is CASSPGLAGGPANWWKTGEQFF. Written as DNA, the CDR3 is TGCGCCAGCAGCCCCGGACTAGCGGGGGGGCCTGCCAACTGGTGGAAGACCGGTGAGCAGTTCTTC. The whole variable domain, remainder taken from reference TRBV5-1 and TRBJ2-1, is KAGVTQTPRYLIKTRGQQVTLSCSPISGHRSVSWYQQTPGQGLQFLFEYFSETQRNKGNFPGRFSGRQFSNSRSEMNVSTLELGDSALYLCASSPGLAGGPANWWKTGEQFFGPGTRLTVL.

The chain carries TRBV5-1 and TRBJ1-6; TRBD1 might be the D (5 bases). Germline-derived CDR1 and CDR2 are SGHRS and YFSETQ. This CDR3 is 15 amino acids long. Trimming left V 1 base short and J 5 bases short, with 10 bases between. CDR3 loop: CASSLPDRDNSPLHF. For the CDR3, the DNA is TGCGCCAGCAGCTTGCCCGACAGAGATAATTCACCCCTCCACTTT.

This chain joins TRBV24-1 and TRBJ2-2, with TRBD1 matching over 7 bases. CDR3 length: 18 amino acids. Germline V lookup: CDR1 KGHDR, CDR2 SFDVKD. J gave up 4 bases and V 4 bases, and 14 bases lay outside the gene matches. The CDR3 DNA follows: TGTGCCACCAGTGACCCCCGCGGGCAGGGGGTATCCACCGGGGAGCTGTTTTTT. Its protein is CATSDPRGQGVSTGELFF.

The chain couples TRBV7-2 to TRBJ1-2; no reliable D call. Per the germline V gene, CDR1 is SGHTA and CDR2 is FQGNSA. V was shortened by 3 bases and J by 8 bases, with 13 bases between the two germline ends. The CDR3 extends over 13 amino acids. The CDR3 loop reads CASSFFEREGYTF. DNA for the CDR3: TGTGCCAGCAGCTTCTTTGAAAGGGAGGGCTACACCTTC.

The chain carries TRBV12-3 or TRBV12-4 and TRBJ2-4, with TRBD1 identical over 7 bases. The V gene end was trimmed by 7 bases and the J gene end by 2 bases; junction bases not matched to a gene: 11. This CDR3 is built from 16 residues. CDR3: CASTRQGFGSKNIQYF. For the CDR3, the DNA is TGTGCCAGCACCCGACAGGGATTTGGGTCCAAAAACATTCAGTACTTC.

This clonotype came up once. The chain recombines TRBV7-3 with TRBJ2-1; TRBD2 matches 8 bases. Trimming at V came to 0 bases and at J to 3 bases, leaving 7 bases not matched to a gene. CDR1 SGHTA and CDR2 FQGTGA come from the germline V gene. The CDR3 spans 17 residues. CDR3 nucleotides: TGTGCCAGCAGCTTAACCTATATAGCGGGACTCTACAATGAGCAGTTCTTC. Its protein product is CASSLTYIAGLYNEQFF.